Listed below are T cell receptor beta chains from one sample, sequenced in a study of tumor and adjacent non-tumor tissue in lung cancer. TCRdb re-derived calls from the multiplex PCR reads in MiXCR, one entry per CDR3 protein. The data hold fewer than 90,000 distinct CDR3 sequences, with 76% observed a single time. The sequenced sample consisted of distant non-tumor lung tissue. Every receptor here comes from a woman between 50 and 59 years old with non-small cell lung cancer. Both conserved end residues are part of each CDR3. The D gene is left open where the match is weak. The size of a clone is reported for some rows only, either as once, few or many, or as a class for expanded clones.

clone size,J gene,D gene,V gene,CDR3 protein,CDR3 DNA
NA,TRBJ2-1,NA,TRBV21-1,CASSKGTGKREQFF,TGTGCCAGCAGCAAGGGGACAGGAAAGCGCGAGCAGTTCTTC
NA,TRBJ2-1,TRBD1,TRBV28,CTSSLSQGANEQFF,TGTACCAGCAGCCTTTCACAGGGGGCAAATGAGCAGTTCTTC
NA,TRBJ2-3,NA,TRBV11-2,CPSSHDRGSTDTQYF,TGTCCCAGCAGCCATGATAGGGGTAGCACAGATACGCAGTATTTT
once,TRBJ2-6,NA,TRBV6-1,CASSLPTISGANVLAF,TGTGCCAGCAGCCTCCCGACAATCTCTGGGGCCAACGTCCTGGCTTTC
NA,TRBJ2-2,TRBD2,TRBV4-2,CASSQELAGDNTRELFF,TGTGCCAGCAGCCAGGAGCTAGCGGGGGATAACACCAGGGAGTTGTTTTTT
NA,TRBJ2-1,NA,TRBV29-1,CSVAQGENNEQFF,TGCAGTGTTGCTCAGGGCGAAAACAATGAGCAGTTCTTC
many,TRBJ1-1,NA,TRBV6-1,CASSEASLGDTEAFF,TGTGCCAGCAGTGAAGCCTCGCTAGGGGACACTGAAGCTTTCTTT
NA,TRBJ2-5,NA,TRBV6-6,CTSSPPDRAGETQYF,TGTACTAGCAGTCCCCCGGACCGAGCTGGGGAGACCCAGTACTTC
NA,TRBJ1-2,NA,TRBV29-1,CSVDPRGYNGYTF,TGTAGCGTAGATCCGAGGGGCTATAATGGCTACACCTTC
NA,TRBJ1-1,NA,TRBV29-1,CRVEGTPTALDAEVFF,TGCAGGGTTGAAGGGACCCCGACCGCATTAGACGCTGAAGTTTTCTTT
NA,TRBJ1-2,NA,TRBV11-2,CVRSPGTNGYTF,TGTGTCAGAAGCCCCGGGACCAATGGCTACACCTTC
many,TRBJ2-5,TRBD2,TRBV24-1,CATSDFLAGAETQYF,TGTGCCACCAGTGATTTTCTAGCGGGAGCAGAGACCCAGTACTTC
NA,TRBJ1-2,TRBD1,TRBV6-5,CASNHGADRGSFGYTF,TGTGCCAGCAACCACGGCGCAGACAGGGGGTCCTTCGGCTACACCTTC
NA,TRBJ2-1,TRBD2,TRBV14,CASSQDTASGRFGEQFF,TGTGCGAGCAGCCAAGATACGGCCAGCGGGAGGTTTGGTGAGCAGTTCTTC
NA,TRBJ1-5,TRBD1,TRBV28,CASCPWYRGNQPQHF,TGTGCCAGCTGTCCGTGGTACAGGGGGAATCAGCCCCAGCATTTT
NA,TRBJ2-7,NA,TRBV12-3/TRBV12-4,CANNPGVGYEQYF,TGTGCCAATAACCCGGGCGTGGGTTACGAGCAGTACTTC
NA,TRBJ2-7,TRBD2,TRBV29-1,CSVGIGRSYEKYF,TGCAGCGTTGGTATCGGGAGGTCCTACGAGAAGTACTTC
NA,TRBJ1-3,NA,TRBV11-2,CASSAGMNYGNTIHF,TGTGCCAGCAGTGCAGGCATGAACTATGGAAACACCATACATTTT
NA,TRBJ2-7,TRBD2,TRBV12-3/TRBV12-4,CGSSSGTSSSYQQYF,TGTGGCAGCAGTTCCGGGACTAGTAGCTCCTACCAGCAGTACTTC
many,TRBJ1-2,TRBD1,TRBV29-1,CSVTGGADYGYTF,TGCAGCGTGACAGGGGGCGCGGACTATGGCTACACCTTC
NA,TRBJ2-3,TRBD1,TRBV5-1,CASSLNSGTGASELYF,TGCGCCAGCAGCTTAAACTCCGGGACAGGGGCCTCAGAGTTGTATTTT
NA,TRBJ1-5,NA,TRBV7-6,CAGSPRTGGGQPQHF,TGTGCCGGCAGCCCAAGAACGGGAGGAGGTCAGCCCCAGCATTTT
NA,TRBJ2-7,NA,TRBV6-1,CAIKPSSYGQYF,TGTGCCATCAAGCCGAGCTCCTACGGGCAGTACTTC
NA,TRBJ2-1,NA,TRBV12-3/TRBV12-4,CASSLESGDEQFF,TGTGCCAGTAGCCTAGAGTCAGGGGATGAGCAGTTCTTC
NA,TRBJ1-2,NA,TRBV6-6,CASSCSRPTEGYGYAF,TGTGCCAGCAGTTGCTCGCGTCCGACAGAGGGCTATGGCTACGCCTTC
NA,TRBJ1-5,TRBD1,TRBV12-3/TRBV12-4,CASSLGTGIQPQHF,TGTGCCAGCAGCCTCGGGACAGGGATCCAGCCCCAGCATTTC
NA,TRBJ2-7,NA,TRBV11-3,CADSRGNDEQYF,TGTGCCGACAGCCGGGGTAACGACGAGCAGTACTTC
NA,TRBJ1-5,NA,TRBV10-2,CASSGPGVQQPQHF,TGCGCCAGCAGTGGGCCTGGTGTGCAACAGCCCCAGCATTTT
NA,TRBJ2-7,NA,TRBV5-1,CASSPRRLGVRDYEQYF,TGCGCCAGCAGCCCGCGTAGACTGGGGGTTCGGGACTACGAGCAGTACTTC
NA,TRBJ1-2,NA,TRBV5-6,CASSLAGFRSSNYDYTF,TGTGCCAGCAGCCTGGCAGGATTCAGGTCCTCTAACTATGATTACACCTTC
NA,TRBJ1-5,NA,TRBV6-5,CSSSLTGGNQPQHF,TGCTCCAGCAGTCTGACAGGAGGAAATCAGCCCCAGCATTTT
NA,TRBJ2-2,NA,TRBV24-1,CATSDLNPANTGELFF,TGTGCCACCAGTGATTTGAACCCGGCGAACACCGGGGAGCTGTTTTTT
once,TRBJ2-7,NA,TRBV12-3/TRBV12-4,CVSSSGLTYEQCF,TGTGTCAGCAGTAGCGGATTAACCTACGAGCAGTGCTTC
NA,TRBJ2-7,TRBD2,TRBV11-3,CASSLEPGTSRTGNTEQYF,TGTGCCAGCAGCTTAGAGCCGGGGACTAGCAGAACCGGTAATACCGAGCAGTACTTC
NA,TRBJ2-2,NA,TRBV12-3/TRBV12-4,CSSSWSNTGELFF,TGCTCCAGCTCGTGGTCGAACACCGGGGAGCTGTTTTTT
many,TRBJ1-1,NA,TRBV12-3/TRBV12-4,CASSDSQETEAFF,TGTGCCAGCAGCGACAGTCAGGAGACTGAAGCTTTCTTT
NA,TRBJ2-5,NA,TRBV11-3,CASSLGLEETQYF,TGTGCCAGCAGCTTAGGGCTAGAGGAGACCCAGTACTTC
NA,TRBJ2-3,NA,TRBV10-1,CTCSEAGTDTQYF,TGCACCTGCAGCGAGGCGGGCACAGATACGCAGTATTTT
NA,TRBJ2-7,NA,TRBV4-1,CTSSREARPSYEQYF,TGCACCAGCAGCCGAGAGGCTCGGCCTTCCTACGAGCAGTACTTC
NA,TRBJ2-1,NA,TRBV6-2/TRBV6-3,CDNSLAPYNEQFF,TGTGACAATAGTTTAGCCCCTTACAATGAGCAGTTCTTC
NA,TRBJ2-3,NA,TRBV20-1,CSARSPGPDVTDTQYF,TGCAGTGCTAGATCCCCAGGACCCGACGTCACAGATACGCAGTATTTT